This T cell receptor (beta chain) was sequenced in a study of blood T cell repertoires in COVID-19. At the level of the study: The study drew acute and convalescent COVID-19 samples from the United States, Italy and Spain. Nucleic acid was either cDNA or gDNA, and it came from T cells, B-cell-depleted T cells, or PBMCs.

How the authors handled the data: Amplification of reference gene primers was used by the study to estimate nucleated cell counts. Libraries were prepared by immunoSEQ multiplex PCR; TCRdb keeps only in-frame clonotypes and omits some of them. V and J calls and clone size are given by that table; D and trimming were obtained from the DNA. The sample contains about 91,000 clones, roughly 86% of which appear only once. This clonotype originated in a middle-aged man with active or convalescent COVID-19. The sequenced sample was peripheral blood.

The DNA of the CDR3 is TGTGCCAGTAGCAGCACGCTAGCGATCGGGGAGCAGTTCTTC. It is translated as CASSSTLAIGEQFF. The chain links TRBV19 to TRBJ2-1; D may be TRBD2 (6 bases). CDR1 is LNHDA and CDR2 is SQIVND in the germline V gene (reference sequence). Trimming shortened V by 6 bases and J by 10 bases, and 19 bases separated the two germline ends. The CDR3 length is 14 residues.